The next 30 T cell receptor beta chains were all read from a single sample in a study of cytomegalovirus exposure and HLA in healthy donors. In the PCR, 60 Vbeta and 13 Jbeta primers were used. Repertoires were generated with immunoSEQ multiplex PCR, while TCRdb's copy carries only in-frame clones and drops some. The table has approximately 100,000 clones, roughly four fifths seen once. Sequencing was carried out using PBMCs. The receptors derive from a man aged 50 or older in good health and CMV-seronegative.

J is TRBJ1-1 and V is TRBV7-9, with TRBD1 as a possible D gene (5 bases). CDR1 is SEHNR and CDR2 is FQNEAQ in the germline V gene (reference sequence). The germline V and J ends were trimmed by 3 bases and 1 base, with 12 bases remaining between them. The CDR3 spans 15 residues. The CDR3 is CASSFHFRENTEAFF. CDR3 in DNA: TGTGCCAGCAGCTTCCATTTCAGGGAGAACACTGAAGCTTTCTTT.

The chain has TRBV19 and TRBJ2-1; 11 bases are a match to TRBD1. CDR3 size: 14 residues. From germline, CDR1 is LNHDA and CDR2 SQIVND (reference sequence). The trim removed 8 bases at V and 7 bases at J, leaving 7 bases unmatched. CDR3 sequence reads: CASRDRGFRNEQFF. Written as DNA, the CDR3 is TGTGCCAGTCGGGACAGGGGGTTTCGGAATGAGCAGTTCTTC.

The chain has TRBV4-1 and TRBJ1-1; TRBD1 might be the D (5 bases). Germline CDR1 is MGHRA and CDR2 is YSYEKL. The CDR3 length is 16 residues. Trimming left V 0 bases short and J 1 base short, with 12 bases between. CDR3 sequence (DNA): TGCGCCAGCAGCCAAGAGGGCGGGGGGACGAACACTGAAGCTTTCTTT. This sequence encodes CASSQEGGGTNTEAFF.

By proportion, this clone is medium-sized. CDR3 sequence reads: CASSQGRLRGGAGANVLTF. The CDR3 coding sequence is TGCGCCAGCAGCCAAGGAAGGCTAAGAGGGGGCGCTGGGGCCAACGTCCTGACTTTC. The V call is TRBV4-1, the J call TRBJ2-6, with 7 nucleotides matching TRBD1. The CDR3 covers 19 residues. Germline CDR1 and CDR2: MGHRA and YSYEKL. Trimming removed 1 base from V and 2 bases from J; junction bases left unmatched: 11.

The table lists this clone with a few counts. This CDR3 is CASSGTGVKGDTQYF. CDR3 DNA sequence: TGTGCCAGCAGCGGGACAGGGGTTAAGGGAGATACGCAGTATTTT. J is TRBJ2-3 and V is TRBV7-6, with TRBD1 identical over 10 bases. Trimming removed 5 bases from V and 5 bases from J; junction bases left unmatched: 7. This CDR3 spans 15 amino acids. CDR1 SGHVS and CDR2 FNYEAQ come from the germline V gene. The full variable domain, with the rest looked up from reference TRBV7-6 and TRBJ2-3, is GAGVSQSPRYKVTKRGQDVALRCDPISGHVSLYWYRQALGQGPEFLTYFNYEAQQDKSGLPNDRFSAERPEGSISTLTIQRTEQRDSAMYRCASSGTGVKGDTQYFGPGTRLTVL.

The J gene is TRBJ2-1, the V gene TRBV29-1; the match to TRBD2 covers 7 bases. V lost 8 bases to trimming and J lost 5 bases; unmatched junction nucleotides: 6. CDR1 is SQVTM and CDR2 is ANQGSEA in the germline V gene. The CDR3 is 12 residues long. CDR3 in amino acids: CSSDRGDNEQFF. CDR3 bases: TGCAGCTCGGATCGGGGGGACAATGAGCAGTTCTTC.

This clone occurred once. The V gene is TRBV7-9, the J gene TRBJ1-6, with 9 bases identical to TRBD1. Trimming took 8 bases from V and 3 from J; bases not matched to a gene: 14. The CDR3 loop spans 18 amino acids. The germline V gene has CDR1 SEHNR and CDR2 FQNEAQ (reference sequence). The CDR3 loop is CASSVAPQGAGYNSPLHF. The CDR3 bases are TGTGCCAGCTCCGTTGCCCCACAGGGGGCTGGCTATAATTCACCCCTCCACTTT.

This chain connects TRBV7-7 to TRBJ2-2, with D possibly being TRBD1 (6 bases). The ends were cut back, 5 bases at V and 0 bases at J, with 7 bases in the middle. The CDR3 runs to 14 residues. CDR1 is SSHAT, CDR2 FNYEAQ, per germline (reference sequence). CDR3 sequence: CASSRTANTGELFF. CDR3 in DNA: TGTGCCAGCAGCCGGACAGCGAACACCGGGGAGCTGTTTTTT.

The V gene is TRBV11-2, the J gene TRBJ1-1; D is unresolved. This CDR3 contains 15 residues. Trimming took 0 bases from V and 3 from J, leaving 11 bases between them. CDR1 and CDR2 (germline): SGHAT, FQNNGV. CDR3 nucleotides: TGTGCCAGCAGCTTAGATCAGGTCCTGTACACTGAAGCTTTCTTT. Residues: CASSLDQVLYTEAFF. The full variable domain, rest sourced from reference TRBV11-2 and TRBJ1-1, is EAGVAQSPRYKIIEKRQSVAFWCNPISGHATLYWYQQILGQGPKLLIQFQNNGVVDDSQLPKDRFSAERLKGVDSTLKIQPAKLEDSAVYLCASSLDQVLYTEAFFGQGTRLTVV.

This clone was seen a few times. Compared with germline, one end of the junction differs, possibly owing to a read error. The rearrangement uses TRBV7-2 and TRBJ1-6, with 7 nucleotides matching TRBD1. Germline values: CDR1 SGHTA, CDR2 FQGNSA. CDR3 length: 16 amino acids. CDR3 DNA sequence: TGTGCCAGCAGGTTAGCTGGGGACAGCCCAGCTTCACCCCTCCACTTT. Translating gives CASRLAGDSPASPLHF.

The J gene is TRBJ1-2, the V gene TRBV6-5; 8 bases are shared with TRBD1. The junction had 3 bases not matched to a gene; V was cut back by 5 bases and J by 4 bases. Germline V lookup: CDR1 MNHEY, CDR2 SVGAGI. This CDR3 spans 13 amino acids. The CDR3 region is CASSPDRGYGYTF. CDR3 in DNA: TGTGCCAGCAGTCCCGACAGGGGCTATGGCTACACCTTC.

J is TRBJ2-7 and V is TRBV11-2, with TRBD1 identical over 7 bases. The CDR3 covers 14 residues. Germline trimming cut 5 bases from V and 7 bases from J; bases unmatched to any gene: 11. Germline V gene lookup returns CDR1 SGHAT and CDR2 FQNNGV. The CDR3 here is CASSPRQGRWEQYV. In nucleotides, the CDR3 is TGTGCCAGCAGCCCAAGACAGGGACGATGGGAGCAGTACGTC.

A few counts support this clone. V gene TRBV19 combines with J gene TRBJ1-4; D unresolved. Germline CDR1 LNHDA, CDR2 SQIVND (reference sequence). V lost 7 bases, J lost 5 bases, and 11 bases lay in between. The CDR3 runs 13 residues. In DNA, the CDR3 is TGTGCCAGTACGGAGCCCGCCAATGAAAAACTGTTTTTT. Translated, it gives CASTEPANEKLFF.

The V call is TRBV7-2, the J call TRBJ2-2; TRBD1 aligns across 9 bases. CDR1 is SGHTA and CDR2 is FQGNSA in the germline V gene. The CDR3 loop spans 16 amino acids. After removal of 3 bases from V and 2 bases from J, the junction contained 4 bases not matched to a gene. The CDR3 DNA follows: TGTGCCAGCAGCTTGGGACAGGGCTTCAACACCGGGGAGCTGTTTTTT. Translation gives CASSLGQGFNTGELFF.

The rearrangement joins TRBV5-1 to TRBJ2-2; D may be TRBD2 (6 bases). The CDR3 spans 15 residues. Per germline, CDR1 SGHRS and CDR2 YFSETQ. V lost 1 base to trimming and J lost 5 bases, with 12 bases between them. The CDR3 DNA follows: TGCGCCAGCAGCTTGTTGACTGGGGGGACCGGGGAGCTGTTTTTT. Protein product: CASSLLTGGTGELFF. The whole variable domain, remainder taken from reference TRBV5-1 and TRBJ2-2, is KAGVTQTPRYLIKTRGQQVTLSCSPISGHRSVSWYQQTPGQGLQFLFEYFSETQRNKGNFPGRFSGRQFSNSRSEMNVSTLELGDSALYLCASSLLTGGTGELFFGEGSRLTVL.

The rearrangement joins TRBV28 to TRBJ1-2, with D tentatively TRBD1 (6 bases). Germline assignment: CDR1 MDHEN and CDR2 SYDVKM. The V and J ends lost 7 bases and 2 bases respectively, with 11 bases between them. The CDR3 length is 13 residues. CDR3 loop: CASTEDRNYGYTF. DNA for the CDR3: TGTGCCAGCACCGAGGACAGAAACTATGGCTACACCTTC.

The J gene is TRBJ2-2, the V gene TRBV7-9; D is undetermined. V was pared by 3 bases and J by 1 base, with 9 bases between. The CDR3 runs to 15 residues. Germline values: CDR1 SEHNR, CDR2 FQNEAQ (reference sequence). CDR3 residues: CASSFGRQNTGELFF. CDR3 bases: TGTGCCAGCAGCTTCGGTCGCCAGAACACCGGGGAGCTGTTTTTT.

The chain combines TRBV5-1 with TRBJ2-5; TRBD1 matches at 8 bases. The trim removed 0 bases at V and 5 bases at J, leaving 0 bases unmatched. The CDR3 extends over 13 amino acids. The germline CDR1 and CDR2 sequences are SGHRS and YFSETQ. The CDR3 DNA reads as TGCGCCAGCAGCTTGGGGACAGGGGAGACCCAGTACTTC. Its protein is CASSLGTGETQYF.

The chain has TRBV27 and TRBJ2-2, with a tentative D call TRBD2 (5 bases). The germline gives CDR1 MNHEY, CDR2 SMNVEV (reference sequence). V lost 5 bases to trimming and J lost 6 bases, with 13 bases between them. This CDR3 is built from 14 residues. The CDR3 region has the DNA TGTGCCAGCAGTCCCCCGGGATATGCCGGGGAGCTGTTTTTT. Protein: CASSPPGYAGELFF.

V is TRBV4-1 and J is TRBJ2-1; D is possibly TRBD2 (5 bases). V was cut by 6 bases and J by 9 bases, with 21 bases left in between. This CDR3 has 15 amino acids. The germline V gene has CDR1 MGHRA and CDR2 YSYEKL. The CDR3 coding sequence is TGCGCCAGCAGGGCCCCGGGAACAACGCAGGTTGAGCAGTTCTTC. It translates to CASRAPGTTQVEQFF.

This chain links TRBV4-3 with TRBJ1-4, with D perhaps matching TRBD1 (5 bases). V lost 4 bases and J lost 8, with 20 bases in between. The CDR3 runs 16 residues. Germline V gives CDR1 LGHNA, CDR2 YSLEER. The CDR3 protein is CASSRPWDSSEEKLFF. CDR3 nucleotides: TGCGCCAGCAGCCGCCCTTGGGACTCCTCTGAGGAAAAACTGTTTTTT.

On this clone: The missing conserved phenylalanine or tryptophan at the end of this CDR3 makes a read error likely. J is TRBJ1-6 and V is TRBV5-6; the D is unclear. V lost 0 bases and J 4 bases, leaving 5 bases between the germline ends. Per germline, CDR1 SGHDT and CDR2 YYEEEE. The CDR3 is 14 amino acids. The DNA of the CDR3 is TGTGCCAGCAGCTTGGACCCTTATAATTCACCCCTCCACTCT. It encodes CASSLDPYNSPLHS.

The rearrangement uses TRBV27 and TRBJ2-7, with D maybe TRBD1 (6 bases). CDR1 and CDR2 (germline): MNHEY, SMNVEV (reference sequence). Deletions cut 7 bases from V and 6 bases from J, with 22 bases between. The CDR3 sequence is 15 residues long. CDR3 sequence (DNA): TGTGCCAGCACTTCGGTCAGGGGAAAGGTTGGCGAGCAGTACTTC. Protein: CASTSVRGKVGEQYF.

The chain's CDR3 is CAISESTQSKAQHF. The CDR3 DNA reads as TGTGCCATCAGTGAGTCGACTCAAAGTAAGGCCCAGCATTTT. The V call is TRBV10-3, the J call TRBJ1-5, with D uncertain. Germline CDR1 ENHRY, CDR2 SYGVKD. The V end was cut by 0 bases, the J end by 11 bases, with 14 bases between. The CDR3 extends over 14 amino acids.

The V call is TRBV5-1, the J call TRBJ2-5, with 9 bases identical to TRBD1. Germline-derived CDR1 and CDR2 are SGHRS and YFSETQ. V shed 3 bases, J shed 6 bases, and the junction held 6 bases outside the gene matches. This CDR3 has 14 amino acids. The CDR3 DNA sequence: TGCGCCAGCAGCTCACAGGGGGCGTTTAAGACCCAGTACTTC. Its translation is CASSSQGAFKTQYF.

J is TRBJ1-1 and V is TRBV10-3; D not certain. CDR1 ENHRY and CDR2 SYGVKD come from the germline V gene. V was clipped by 2 bases and J by 5 bases, with 15 bases between them. CDR3 size: 15 residues. CDR3 loop: CAISEVGRGRTEAFF. CDR3 nucleotides: TGTGCCATCAGTGAGGTGGGCCGAGGGAGGACTGAAGCTTTCTTT.

This clone was recorded once. CDR3 sequence: CASSLGQFGSYNEQFF. The CDR3 region has the DNA TGCGCCAGCAGCCTGGGACAGTTTGGCTCCTACAATGAGCAGTTCTTC. The chain couples TRBV5-1 to TRBJ2-1; the match to TRBD1 covers 7 bases. CDR3 length: 16 residues. Per germline, CDR1 SGHRS and CDR2 YFSETQ. V lost 4 bases and J lost 0; bases outside the gene matches: 7.

The J gene is TRBJ1-5, the V gene TRBV4-2, with D hard to call. The CDR3 extends over 15 amino acids. Trimming removed 0 bases from V and 1 base from J, with 7 bases in between. The germline V gene has CDR1 LGHNA and CDR2 YNFKEQ. The CDR3 spells CASSQEEHSNQPQHF. The CDR3 DNA is TGTGCCAGCAGCCAAGAAGAACACAGCAATCAGCCCCAGCATTTT.

This clone came up once. The chain uses TRBV9 and TRBJ1-1; no clear D. V lost 3 bases to trimming and J lost 6 bases, with 12 bases between them. Germline lookup yields CDR1 SGDLS and CDR2 YYNGEE. This CDR3 spans 13 amino acids. The CDR3 sequence is CASSGGGLAEAFF. CDR3 bases: TGTGCCAGCAGCGGGGGAGGACTGGCTGAAGCTTTCTTT.

This sequence joins TRBV30 and TRBJ2-7; 13 bases agree with TRBD2. The V segment lost 7 bases and the J segment 9 bases; nucleotides outside the gene matches: 12. CDR1 is GTSNPN and CDR2 is SVGIG in the germline V gene (reference sequence). This CDR3 is 14 amino acids long. CDR3 in DNA: TGTGCCTCCCGCCGTGGGACTAGCGGGACGGTGCAGTACTTC. This sequence encodes CASRRGTSGTVQYF.